The entry that follows covers one T cell receptor beta chain sequence. As yet, its antigen is unknown. This sample was included in a study of chemoradiotherapy in HPV16-positive cancers. Trimming took 0 bases from V and 2 from J, leaving 3 bases between them. Germline V gene data show CDR1 as SGHDT and CDR2 as YYEEEE. The CDR3 is 13 residues long. Study findings and constraints: During treatment, candidate HPV-specific clones and E7-related motifs expanded in tumor.

TCRdb's copy holds only in-frame clones and misses some; the assay was immunoSEQ multiplex PCR. Among about 68,000 clones listed, almost 90% were seen once. The clonotype originates from a human donor with HPV-associated anogenital cancer. The starting material was blood, obtained from a patient who underwent chemoradiotherapy. The gene calls are TRBV5-6 and TRBJ1-3; no definite D call. The CDR3 region has the DNA TGTGCCAGCAGCTTGGGCACTGGAAACACCATATATTTT. This codes for CASSLGTGNTIYF.